This T cell receptor (beta chain) appears in the sequencing data of a study of monozygotic twins with inflammatory bowel disease. Whole-study findings and limits: Fewer clonotypes were shared with others by IBD patients than by healthy twins, especially with disease activity.

On this clonotype itself: What it binds is unknown.

Total RNA amounting to 3,500 to 4,000 ng went into each TCR library. Each CDR3 protein gets one entry in TCRdb, which reprocessed the 5' RACE reads and gives no DNA. The sample table sets out some 440,000 distinct CDR3 sequences. Sequencing was performed on blood. The TCR comes from a human donor with ulcerative colitis or Crohn's disease, or a healthy co-twin of an affected twin (not recorded which).

CDR3 residues: CASSQPGQAASGTGELFF. V usage is TRBV4-1 and J usage is TRBJ2-2; TCRdb lists TRBD1, though no DNA is available to test this call. This CDR3 is 18 amino acids long. Germline values: CDR1 MGHRA, CDR2 YSYEKL.